What follows are 27 T cell receptor beta chains derived from one specimen sequenced in a study of T cells in Graves' hyperthyroidism and ophthalmopathy (dated by TCRdb to between 2018 and 2021). Library preparation employed multiplex PCR. Sequencing used an Illumina HiSeq 2000. Amplification of TCR beta CDR3 regions was carried out from RNA transcripts. For the first round of RT-PCR on the TCR CDR3, the HTBI primer set was used together with the Qiagen OneStep RT-PCR kit. TCRdb passed the public sequencing reads through fastp at Q25 and MiXCR, retaining productive beta sequences. CDR3 protein sequences are deduplicated, and each keeps its most common genes and DNA. The sample table records about 98,000 distinct CDR3 sequences; roughly 37% of these occur just once. The ten largest clones add up to roughly 10% of the sample. The specimen sequenced was peripheral blood or thyroid tissue (not recorded which). Every receptor here comes from a woman aged 25 to 39 with Graves' hyperthyroidism.

The chain is built from TRBV7-2 and TRBJ2-5; no clear D. The V and J ends lost 5 bases and 13 bases respectively, with 8 bases between them. Germline V gene lookup returns CDR1 SGHTA and CDR2 FQGNSA. There are 9 residues in the CDR3. CDR3: CASSQAMYF. CDR3 coding DNA: TGTGCCAGCAGCCAAGCCATGTACTTC.

The sample holds many counts of this clonotype. This chain links TRBV3-1 with TRBJ1-6; D remains unclear. This CDR3 has 15 residues. Germline assignment: CDR1 LGHDT and CDR2 YNNKEL (reference sequence). V lost 3 bases and J 1 base, leaving 7 bases between the germline ends. CDR3 sequence (DNA): TGTGCCAGCAGCCAGGGTTCTTCCTATAATTCACCCCTCCACTTT. It specifies CASSQGSSYNSPLHF.

This clonotype was found many times. The V call is TRBV13, the J call TRBJ2-2; D is possibly TRBD2 (5 bases). The V end was cut by 1 base, the J end by 6 bases, with 15 bases between. The CDR3 is made up of 16 amino acids. In germline, CDR1 is PRHDT, CDR2 FYEKMQ (reference sequence). The CDR3 loop reads CASSLEREEGSGELFF. In nucleotides, the CDR3 is TGTGCCAGCAGCTTAGAAAGGGAAGAGGGATCCGGGGAGCTGTTTTTT. Supplemented by reference TRBV13 and TRBJ2-2, the full variable domain reads AAGVIQSPRHLIKEKRETATLKCYPIPRHDTVYWYQQGPGQDPQFLISFYEKMQSDKGSIPDRFSAQQFSDYHSELNMSSLELGDSALYFCASSLEREEGSGELFFGEGSRLTVL.

The chain couples TRBV7-9 to TRBJ2-5; D might be TRBD1 (6 bases). Trimming took 5 bases from V and 10 from J, leaving 8 bases between them. Per germline, CDR1 SEHNR and CDR2 FQNEAQ (reference sequence). CDR3 length: 10 residues. As DNA, the CDR3 is TGTGCCAGCAGCACAGGGAACCAGTACTTC. Translated, it gives CASSTGNQYF.

The CDR3 DNA follows: TGTGCCATCAGGGGCGACAGGGGGCCCGACGAGCAGTACTTC. Its translation: CAIRGDRGPDEQYF. This rearrangement joins TRBV10-3 to TRBJ2-7; 10 nucleotides agree with TRBD1. The ends lost 6 bases at V and 5 bases at J; junction bases unmatched: 7. Germline CDR1 reads ENHRY; CDR2 reads SYGVKD. The CDR3 consists of 14 residues.

This clonotype was counted at least ten times. The chain is built from TRBV2 and TRBJ2-5; 9 nucleotides align to TRBD1. The V and J ends lost 6 bases and 1 base, in that order; junction bases with no gene match: 3. The CDR3 contains 14 residues. Per germline, CDR1 SNHLY and CDR2 FYNNEI. CDR3 sequence (DNA): TGTGCCAGCAGACGGGACAGGGCCCAAGAGACCCAGTACTTC. Its protein product is CASRRDRAQETQYF.

This clonotype was found many times. The chain recombines TRBV7-9 with TRBJ1-6; 7 nucleotides align to TRBD1. The CDR3 runs to 15 residues. Germline values: CDR1 SEHNR, CDR2 FQNEAQ (reference sequence). The V and J ends lost 5 bases and 7 bases, in that order; junction bases with no gene match: 8. The DNA of the CDR3 is TGTGCCAGCAGCCGACCCGGGACAGAGAATTCACCCCTCCACTTT. Translating gives CASSRPGTENSPLHF.

With respect to this clonotype: The junction differs from germline at one of its ends, possibly a read error. The chain joins TRBV10-3 to TRBJ2-2; D could derive from TRBD1 or TRBD2 (5 bases each). The CDR3 length is 13 residues. Per germline, CDR1 ENHRY and CDR2 SYGVKD. The CDR3 loop is CAIRKDSSREPFF. DNA for the CDR3: TGTGCCATCAGAAAAGACAGTAGCAGGGAGCCGTTTTTT.

The chain employs TRBV25-1 and TRBJ2-5; D gene uncertain. This CDR3 spans 13 amino acids. V was clipped by 4 bases and J by 0 bases, with 6 bases between them. Germline values: CDR1 MGHDK, CDR2 SYGVNS. This chain's CDR3 is CASSATHQETQYF. CDR3 DNA sequence: TGTGCCAGCAGTGCCACACACCAAGAGACCCAGTACTTC.

This chain uses TRBV7-9 with TRBJ1-2; 9 bases align to TRBD1. The germline CDR1 and CDR2 sequences are SEHNR and FQNEAQ (reference sequence). This CDR3 comprises 18 residues. V dropped 5 bases and J dropped 6; count of bases not matched to a gene: 19. CDR3: CASSPPPGTGQRGDGYTF. Here the CDR3 DNA reads TGTGCCAGCAGCCCCCCCCCCGGGACAGGGCAGAGGGGAGATGGCTACACCTTC.

The gene calls are TRBV29-1 and TRBJ2-6; D unclear. The CDR3 runs 13 residues. V was shortened by 3 bases and J by 3 bases, with 6 bases between the two germline ends. Germline loops: CDR1 SQVTM, CDR2 ANQGSEA. The CDR3 here is CSVDPFGANVLTF. For the CDR3, the DNA is TGCAGCGTTGACCCGTTTGGGGCCAACGTCCTGACTTTC.

A remark on this clonotype: A single base separates this from a much larger clone, so it may be a read error. The V gene is TRBV28, the J gene TRBJ1-5; 8 bases match TRBD1. Germline V CDR1 and CDR2: MDHEN, SYDVKM. The CDR3 covers 11 residues. CDR3 coding DNA: TGTGCCAGCCGGACAGGGCAGCCCCGGCATTTT. Protein product: CASRTGQPRHF.

Concerning this clonotype itself: One base away lies a much larger clone, so this may be a sequencing read error. This chain uses TRBV14 with TRBJ1-1; 7 nucleotides align to TRBD1. With 8 bases clipped from V and 3 bases from J, the junction kept 21 bases outside the gene matches. Germline loops: CDR1 SGHDN, CDR2 FVKESK. The CDR3 is 18 amino acids. CDR3 in DNA: TGTGCCAGCGGGCCCATTACAGGGGCGGCGAGAATGGACACTGAAGCTTTCTTT. Translation: CASGPITGAARMDTEAFF.

This clonotype has a handful of counts. This chain links TRBV15 with TRBJ1-1; TRBD1 might be the D (5 bases). The CDR3 consists of 14 residues. Trimming took off 3 bases at V and 1 base at J, with 9 bases between the two ends. Per the germline V gene, CDR1 is LNHNV and CDR2 is YYDKDF (reference sequence). The DNA for the CDR3 is TGTGCCACCAGCAGGGGGGACCCGAACACTGAAGCTTTCTTT. It is translated as CATSRGDPNTEAFF.

This clonotype has a count of ten or more. V usage is TRBV5-1 and J usage is TRBJ1-2, with D perhaps matching TRBD1 (5 bases). Deletions cut 3 bases from V and 5 bases from J, with 11 bases between. Per germline, CDR1 SGHRS and CDR2 YFSETQ. This CDR3 spans 13 amino acids. This CDR3 reads CASSYGTEYGYTF. CDR3 DNA: TGCGCCAGCAGCTATGGGACCGAATATGGCTACACCTTC. The entire variable domain, with the rest obtained from reference TRBV5-1 and TRBJ1-2, is as follows: KAGVTQTPRYLIKTRGQQVTLSCSPISGHRSVSWYQQTPGQGLQFLFEYFSETQRNKGNFPGRFSGRQFSNSRSEMNVSTLELGDSALYLCASSYGTEYGYTFGSGTRLTVV.

Details on this clonotype: A much larger clone differs from this one at a single base, so this may be a read error. This chain joins TRBV3-1 and TRBJ1-3; D is unclear. This CDR3 has 14 amino acids. Trimming shortened V by 3 bases and J by 4 bases, and 10 bases separated the two germline ends. Germline V gives CDR1 LGHDT, CDR2 YNNKEL (reference sequence). The CDR3 region is CASSHGDPGNTIYF. The CDR3 coding sequence is TGTGCCAGCAGCCACGGGGATCCAGGAAACACCATATATTTT.

With regard to this clonotype: A clone one base away is much larger, so this may be a read error. This chain links TRBV6-5 with TRBJ1-6, with a weak D call TRBD1 (6 bases). The V end lost 2 bases, the J end lost 8 bases, and 13 bases lay between the germline ends. CDR3 length: 15 amino acids. CDR1 and CDR2 from the germline V gene are MNHEY and SVGAGI. The CDR3 DNA reads TGTGCCAGCAGTTACGGGGGCCGGGCAGATTCACCCCTCCACTTT. Protein product: CASSYGGRADSPLHF.

The CDR3 protein is CASSDGTGGSGNTIYF. CDR3 nucleotide sequence: TGTGCCAGCAGCGACGGGACAGGGGGGTCTGGAAACACCATATATTTT. This sequence joins TRBV7-8 and TRBJ1-3, with 11 positions matching TRBD1. CDR3 length equals 16 residues. CDR1 and CDR2 (germline): SGHVS, FQNEAQ. V shed 5 bases, J shed 1 base, and the junction held 4 bases outside the gene matches. Using reference TRBV7-8 and TRBJ1-3 for the parts outside the CDR3, the full variable domain is GAGVSQSPRYKVAKRGQDVALRCDPISGHVSLFWYQQALGQGPEFLTYFQNEAQLDKSGLPSDRFFAERPEGSVSTLKIQRTQQEDSAVYLCASSDGTGGSGNTIYFGEGSWLTVV.

Many counts were recorded for this clonotype. The chain joins TRBV20-1 to TRBJ1-5, with D possibly matching TRBD1 (5 bases). The V and J ends lost 0 bases and 5 bases respectively, with 20 bases between them. The CDR3 sequence is 17 residues long. Looked up from germline, CDR1 is DFQATT and CDR2 is SNEGSKA (reference sequence). CDR3 amino acids: CSARDRKGGAADQPQHF. The CDR3 nucleotides read TGCAGTGCTAGAGACCGAAAGGGAGGGGCCGCGGATCAGCCCCAGCATTTT.

This clonotype was observed many times. The genes are TRBV7-9 and TRBJ2-6; 9 bases are a match to TRBD1. V gave up 6 bases and J gave up 0 bases; unmatched junction bases: 9. The germline V gene has CDR1 SEHNR and CDR2 FQNEAQ (reference sequence). The length of the CDR3 is 18 residues. The CDR3 sequence is CASRSTDRGISGANVLTF. CDR3 in DNA: TGTGCCAGCAGGAGTACGGACAGGGGCATCTCTGGGGCCAACGTCCTGACTTTC. The full variable domain, rest sourced from reference TRBV7-9 and TRBJ2-6, is DTGVSQNPRHKITKRGQNVTFRCDPISEHNRLYWYRQTLGQGPEFLTYFQNEAQLEKSRLLSDRFSAERPKGSFSTLEIQRTEQGDSAMYLCASRSTDRGISGANVLTFGAGSRLTVL.

This clonotype was counted many times. This sequence joins TRBV24-1 and TRBJ2-5, with D possibly called TRBD1 or TRBD2 (6 bases each). The V gene's germline CDR1 is KGHDR and CDR2 SFDVKD. V was shortened by 3 bases and J by 2 bases, with 12 bases between the two germline ends. The length of the CDR3 is 15 residues. Here the CDR3 reads CATSDVRGAQETQYF. The CDR3 nucleotides are TGTGCCACCAGTGATGTTAGGGGGGCACAAGAGACCCAGTACTTC.

This clonotype has a handful of counts. This rearrangement joins TRBV5-6 to TRBJ1-2; D might be TRBD1 (5 bases). V shed 6 bases and J shed 2 bases, with 14 bases lying between them. This CDR3 is 14 amino acids long. In germline, CDR1 is SGHDT, CDR2 YYEEEE. The CDR3 loop reads CASTRQGGNYGYTF. CDR3 DNA sequence: TGTGCCAGCACCCGCCAGGGTGGGAACTATGGCTACACCTTC.

The J gene is TRBJ2-7, the V gene TRBV9, with 7 bases matching TRBD2. The germline CDR1 and CDR2 sequences are SGDLS and YYNGEE. The CDR3 has 17 amino acids. V lost 4 bases to trimming and J lost 2 bases; unmatched junction nucleotides: 15. CDR3 loop: CASSHGRGSGTPYEQYF. The CDR3 region has the DNA TGTGCCAGCAGCCATGGGAGGGGCAGCGGGACCCCCTACGAGCAGTACTTC.

The chain carries TRBV7-9 and TRBJ2-7, with 9 bases that match TRBD1. V was pared by 4 bases and J by 3 bases, with 4 bases of the junction left unmatched. CDR3 length: 14 amino acids. Germline values: CDR1 SEHNR, CDR2 FQNEAQ (reference sequence). CDR3 coding DNA: TGTGCCAGCAGCTCCGGGACAGGGCACTACGAGCAGTACTTC. Translated, it gives CASSSGTGHYEQYF.

In the case of this clonotype: Lacking the conserved final phenylalanine or tryptophan, this CDR3 likely reflects a read error. The chain has TRBV9 and TRBJ2-7, with 8 bases fitting TRBD1. The V gene end was trimmed by 5 bases and the J gene end by 7 bases; junction bases not matched to a gene: 11. The germline CDR1 and CDR2 sequences are SGDLS and YYNGEE. The CDR3 covers 14 residues. The chain's CDR3 is CASSATGTGLEQYL. The CDR3 nucleotides are TGTGCCAGCAGTGCCACCGGGACAGGTCTTGAGCAGTACCTC.

The CDR3 sequence is CASSSGATGELFF. Written as DNA, the CDR3 is TGTGCCAGCAGCTCAGGGGCGACCGGGGAGCTGTTTTTT. The rearrangement links TRBV7-6 to TRBJ2-2, with D possibly TRBD1 on 6 matching bases. CDR1 SGHVS and CDR2 FNYEAQ come from the germline V gene. Trimming cost V 4 bases and J 5 bases, with 8 bases left between them. This CDR3 is 13 amino acids long.

The genes are TRBV29-1 and TRBJ2-5, with D unclear. V was cut by 8 bases and J by 0 bases, with 4 bases left in between. The CDR3 contains 10 residues. Germline CDR1 reads SQVTM; CDR2 reads ANQGSEA. The CDR3 DNA reads as TGCAGCTCGGACCAAGAGACCCAGTACTTC. Its translation: CSSDQETQYF.